Included here is one TCR beta chain sequence, with context. This may be a read error, as it is one base from a much larger clone. This entry is derived from a study of tumor-infiltrating lymphocytes in primary liver carcinoma. Starting from 500 ng of total RNA, TCR beta cDNA was produced with a primer in the constant region. The TCR beta library was amplified through three nested multiplex PCR rounds in a modified ARM-PCR procedure. A C-beta reverse primer and TRBV1-TRBV30 forward primers served in each of the first two PCR rounds, at ten to eleven cycles apiece. MiXCR, run by TCRdb on the multiplex PCR reads, gives a single entry per CDR3 protein. Found here are around 80,000 distinct CDR3 sequences, roughly 69% of them singletons; the top ten hold around 24%. Both RNA and DNA were isolated together from about 21-30 mg of bulk tissue that had not been sorted. The germline CDR1 and CDR2 sequences are SGHRS and YFSETQ. The CDR3 consists of 15 residues.

This clonotype was obtained from a man aged 35 to 55 with primary liver carcinoma and hepatitis B virus infection. The chain is built from TRBV5-1 and TRBJ1-1; TRBD1 agrees at 8 bases. What was sequenced was tumor-adjacent normal liver tissue. CDR3 DNA sequence: TGCGCCTGCAGCTTGCAGGGGGCCGGGAACACTGAAGCTTTCTTT. The encoded protein is CACSLQGAGNTEAFF.